The rows below give T cell receptor beta chains drawn from one sample of a study of cytomegalovirus exposure and HLA in healthy donors. Generated by immunoSEQ multiplex PCR, the TCRdb table keeps only in-frame clones and is missing some. The sample records about 160,000 clones, approximately 70% being singletons. Sequencing input: PBMCs. The receptor set was obtained from a man younger than 35 in good health and CMV-seropositive. Both conserved end residues are part of each CDR3. The D gene is left open where the match is weak. Clone size, where shown, is once, few, many, or a class for clones that have expanded.

V	D	size	J	CDR3	DNA
TRBV9	NA	NA	TRBJ1-6	CASSELGPHSPLHF	TGTGCCAGCAGTGAACTGGGGCCTCATTCACCCCTCCACTTT
TRBV10-3	NA	few	TRBJ1-1	CAIMGAMNTEAFF	TGTGCCATCATGGGGGCCATGAACACTGAAGCTTTCTTT
TRBV4-2	NA	NA	TRBJ1-1	CASSQGRGLDTEAFF	TGTGCCAGCAGCCAAGGCCGGGGGTTGGACACTGAAGCTTTCTTT
TRBV5-1	NA	NA	TRBJ1-1	CASSLDTTGFRTEAFF	TGCGCCAGCAGCTTGGACACCACAGGGTTTCGCACTGAAGCTTTCTTT
TRBV18	TRBD1	NA	TRBJ1-2	CASSPTGGSSYGYTF	TGTGCCAGCTCACCTACAGGGGGTAGTTCCTATGGCTACACCTTC
TRBV10-2	TRBD2	NA	TRBJ2-2	CASRGEGNTGELFF	TGCGCCAGCAGGGGGGAGGGGAACACCGGGGAGCTGTTTTTT
TRBV15	NA	NA	TRBJ1-5	CATSRSLNQPQHF	TGTGCCACCAGCAGATCCCTCAATCAGCCCCAGCATTTT
TRBV27	NA	NA	TRBJ1-2	CASSAARDGYTF	TGTGCCAGCAGTGCTGCCAGGGATGGCTACACCTTC
TRBV9	TRBD1	NA	TRBJ1-5	CASSRGTGVPQPQHF	TGTGCCAGCAGCCGCGGGACAGGGGTCCCTCAGCCCCAGCATTTT
TRBV4-1	NA	NA	TRBJ1-1	CASRQEGGLLTEAFF	TGCGCCAGCAGGCAAGAGGGAGGGCTTCTCACTGAAGCTTTCTTT
TRBV5-3	NA	NA	TRBJ1-1	CARMANATTEAFF	TGTGCCAGAATGGCCAATGCCACCACTGAAGCTTTCTTT
TRBV5-1	NA	NA	TRBJ1-1	CASRPTNSATEAFF	TGCGCCAGCAGACCAACTAATTCGGCCACTGAAGCTTTCTTT
TRBV28	NA	NA	TRBJ1-1	CASSLWAGGGEAFF	TGTGCCAGCAGTTTATGGGCCGGTGGGGGCGAAGCTTTCTTT
TRBV27	NA	NA	TRBJ1-6	CASRPYLSNTNSPLHF	TGTGCCAGCAGGCCGTACCTAAGTAATACTAATTCACCCCTCCACTTT
TRBV30	NA	NA	TRBJ2-3	CAWSVRTNTDTQYF	TGTGCCTGGAGTGTACGGACAAACACAGATACGCAGTATTTT
TRBV18	TRBD2	NA	TRBJ2-1	CASTTSGGADNEQFF	TGTGCCAGCACGACTAGCGGGGGGGCCGACAATGAGCAGTTCTTC
TRBV7-9	NA	NA	TRBJ1-2	CSSSLAHEGYTF	TGTTCCAGCAGCTTAGCCCATGAGGGCTACACCTTC
TRBV19	TRBD1	NA	TRBJ1-5	CASSIRDRVGVSNQPQHF	TGTGCCAGTAGTATTAGGGACAGGGTTGGGGTGAGCAATCAGCCCCAGCATTTT
TRBV29-1	TRBD1	NA	TRBJ2-3	CSVEDRASTDTQYF	TGCAGCGTAGAGGACAGGGCCAGCACAGATACGCAGTATTTT
TRBV4-1	TRBD2	NA	TRBJ2-1	CASSQIDMGLTGTNEQFF	TGCGCCAGCAGCCAAATCGACATGGGACTAACGGGCACGAATGAGCAGTTCTTC
TRBV29-1	NA	NA	TRBJ2-3	CSVVLAGGTDTQYF	TGCAGCGTTGTCTTGGCAGGGGGCACAGATACGCAGTATTTT
TRBV5-1	TRBD1	NA	TRBJ1-1	CASSFAGGREAFF	TGCGCCAGCAGCTTCGCAGGGGGTAGAGAAGCTTTCTTT
TRBV2	TRBD1	few	TRBJ2-1	CASSEDRGPNEQFF	TGTGCCAGCAGTGAAGACAGGGGGCCCAATGAGCAGTTCTTC
TRBV30	NA	NA	TRBJ1-6	CAWSVPPSTSPLHF	TGTGCCTGGAGTGTACCTCCCTCAACATCACCCCTCCACTTT
TRBV25-1	TRBD1	NA	TRBJ2-4	CAGSESTGGGNIQYF	TGTGCCGGCAGTGAATCGACAGGGGGGGGAAACATTCAGTACTTC
TRBV7-9	NA	NA	TRBJ1-2	CASSFEQDGYTF	TGTGCCAGCAGCTTCGAACAAGATGGCTACACCTTC
TRBV30	NA	NA	TRBJ2-2	CAWSVYLNTGELFF	TGTGCCTGGAGTGTATACTTAAACACCGGGGAGCTGTTTTTT
TRBV12-5	TRBD2	NA	TRBJ2-1	CASAIGVAGGSEQFF	TGTGCTAGTGCCATCGGGGTAGCGGGGGGGTCTGAGCAGTTCTTC
TRBV7-9	NA	NA	TRBJ1-4	CASSDGTHPNEKLFF	TGTGCCAGCAGCGACGGGACACACCCTAATGAAAAACTGTTTTTT
TRBV5-4	NA	few	TRBJ1-2	CASSLLGRGYTF	TGTGCCAGCAGCTTACTGGGCCGGGGCTACACCTTC
TRBV6-6	NA	NA	TRBJ2-2	CASKRAAQTGELFF	TGTGCCAGTAAGCGGGCTGCACAAACCGGGGAGCTGTTTTTT
TRBV29-1	TRBD1	NA	TRBJ2-5	CSVKPGTGIETQYF	TGCAGCGTGAAACCCGGGACAGGGATAGAGACCCAGTACTTC
TRBV2	NA	NA	TRBJ1-1	CASSDSFMVSF	TGTGCCAGCAGCGATTCTTTTATGGTCAGTTTT
TRBV30	TRBD1	NA	TRBJ1-1	CAWSVGQAVPEAFF	TGTGCCTGGAGTGTTGGACAGGCGGTGCCTGAAGCTTTCTTT
TRBV5-1	NA	NA	TRBJ1-5	CASSPGQGNQPQHF	TGCGCCAGCAGCCCAGGGCAGGGCAATCAGCCCCAGCATTTT
TRBV28	NA	NA	TRBJ1-1	CASLRNSEAFF	TGTGCCAGCCTTCGAAACTCTGAAGCTTTCTTT
TRBV7-3	NA	NA	TRBJ2-3	CASSLSGGGADTQYF	TGTGCCAGCAGCTTAAGCGGGGGCGGGGCAGATACGCAGTATTTT
TRBV4-1	TRBD2	NA	TRBJ2-5	CASSQGLAQETQYF	TGCGCCAGCAGCCAAGGACTAGCCCAAGAGACCCAGTACTTC
TRBV7-6	TRBD2	once	TRBJ2-2	CASSQTGVAGFTGELFF	TGTGCCAGCAGCCAAACCGGGGTAGCGGGGTTCACCGGGGAGCTGTTTTTT
TRBV2	TRBD1	NA	TRBJ2-1	CASRTGGTRNEQFF	TGTGCCAGCAGGACAGGGGGCACTCGCAATGAGCAGTTCTTC
TRBV29-1	TRBD2	NA	TRBJ2-3	CSGTSGDTQYF	TGCAGCGGAACTAGCGGAGATACGCAGTATTTT
TRBV7-3	NA	NA	TRBJ2-1	CASSLTSQINEQFF	TGTGCCAGCAGCTTAACGTCCCAGATCAATGAGCAGTTCTTC
TRBV9	TRBD2	NA	TRBJ2-3	CASSAGSGGAITDTQYF	TGTGCCAGCAGCGCGGGAAGCGGGGGGGCCATCACAGATACGCAGTATTTT
TRBV7-3	NA	NA	TRBJ2-3	CASSLRGQSTDTQYF	TGTGCCAGCAGCTTAAGAGGGCAGAGCACAGATACGCAGTATTTT
TRBV4-1	TRBD2	NA	TRBJ2-3	CASDSLPWRTKREPRDTQYF	TGCGCCAGCGACTCTCTTCCTTGGAGGACTAAGCGGGAGCCACGCGATACGCAGTATTTT
TRBV28	NA	once	TRBJ1-2	CASETLGGYGYTF	TGTGCCAGCGAGACCTTGGGGGGGTATGGCTACACCTTC